This T cell receptor (beta chain) emerged from a study of blood T cell repertoires in COVID-19. Study-level information: PBMCs, B-cell-depleted T cells, or T cells provided the cDNA or gDNA that made up the material.

Original handling: Reference gene primer amplification in the assay estimated nucleated cell counts. Repertoires were generated with immunoSEQ multiplex PCR, while TCRdb's copy carries only in-frame clones and drops some. V, J and clone size are taken as reported in that table, and D and trimming were inferred from the DNA itself. The table shows 200,000 to 250,000 clones, with approximately 90% occurring only once. The sample consisted of peripheral blood. The receptor comes from a man aged 25-40 years with COVID-19, enrolled during active disease.

As DNA, the CDR3 is TGTGCCAGCAGCGTAGGGTGGGCACCCTACACAGATACGCAGTATTTT. Translating gives CASSVGWAPYTDTQYF. The rearrangement links TRBV9 to TRBJ2-3; D is uncertain. The CDR3 has 16 residues. In germline, CDR1 is SGDLS, CDR2 YYNGEE. V dropped 0 bases and J dropped 2 bases, with 13 bases sitting between them. Variable domain in full (rest from reference TRBV9 and TRBJ2-3): DSGVTQTPKHLITATGQRVTLRCSPRSGDLSVYWYQQSLDQGLQFLIQYYNGEERAKGNILERFSAQQFPDLHSELNLSSLELGDSALYFCASSVGWAPYTDTQYFGPGTRLTVL.